The TCR beta chain under discussion was sequenced for a study of blood T cell repertoires in COVID-19 (dated by TCRdb to about 2020). With respect to the entire study: The collaborator samples originated in the United States, Italy and Spain and spanned the acute and convalescent phases of COVID-19. The material from the prospective study consisted of cDNA or gDNA derived from T cells, B-cell-depleted T cells, or PBMCs. The dataset comprised deeply sampled blood TCRbeta repertoires from subjects exposed to, actively infected with, or recovered from COVID-19. The repertoires were released in a freely available public database meant as a resource for research on the immune response to SARS-CoV-2. The samples were drawn from the first 160 participants of the ongoing ImmuneRACE study and from more than 1,000 subjects provided by 6 global collaborators. Sample metadata almost always included a de-identified subject ID, COVID-19 status, age in years and sex. Where HLA class I and class II types were available, the types were taken from metadata supplied by the sample provider, not from assay-based typing. The investigation overall reported the following: Clinical and demographic metadata were provided uncurated, with the amount varying by source and participant.

One collaborating source in Seattle enrolled patients during active infection and followed them longitudinally through the course of disease. Whole blood was collected in K2EDTA tubes by collaborating institutions according to the institutions' own protocols. Collaborator samples were shipped for TCRbeta analysis as frozen whole blood, isolated PBMCs, or DNA extracted from either sample type. TCRbeta CDR3 regions were amplified from genomic DNA using the immunoSEQ Assay, a bias-controlled multiplex PCR. Per the original workflow: The number of nucleated cells in each sample was estimated from the amplification of reference gene primers within the assay. Sequence reads were collapsed and filtered to measure the absolute abundance of every unique TCRbeta CDR3 rearrangement. For each sample, productive Simpson clonality was calculated as the square root of Simpson's diversity index over productive rearrangements. The clones in this table, taken by TCRdb from immuneACCESS, are in-frame only. Not every clone is retained; where verified, under half of the shortfall comes from an unresolved V gene, and the cause of the rest is unknown. Clonal size and the V and J genes are those of that table, whereas D and trimming came from the DNA. Across this sample there are more than 300,000 clones, with around 87% seen only once. The top ten clones comprise 10% of the sample.

With respect to this clone: Its antigen is still unknown. Base qualities were left out, and no much larger clone turns up one base away.

The sample was peripheral blood. The sequence came from a woman aged 30 to 39 with COVID-19, enrolled during active disease.

The CDR3 region reads CATSGTGGTNTQYF. Read as DNA, the sequence is TGTGCCACCTCCGGGACAGGGGGCACGAATACGCAGTATTTT. The rearrangement joined TRBV10-3 to TRBJ2-3; TRBD1 lines up with 12 middle nucleotides. The germline V gene gives CDR1 as ENHRY and CDR2 as SYGVKD. CDR3 length: 14 amino acids, cysteine to phenylalanine. Of the read, only the CDR3 DNA is kept; its 42 bases are in frame from base 1. V is trimmed back by 10 bases and J by 7 bases, and the junction contains 9 bases that no gene match accounts for.